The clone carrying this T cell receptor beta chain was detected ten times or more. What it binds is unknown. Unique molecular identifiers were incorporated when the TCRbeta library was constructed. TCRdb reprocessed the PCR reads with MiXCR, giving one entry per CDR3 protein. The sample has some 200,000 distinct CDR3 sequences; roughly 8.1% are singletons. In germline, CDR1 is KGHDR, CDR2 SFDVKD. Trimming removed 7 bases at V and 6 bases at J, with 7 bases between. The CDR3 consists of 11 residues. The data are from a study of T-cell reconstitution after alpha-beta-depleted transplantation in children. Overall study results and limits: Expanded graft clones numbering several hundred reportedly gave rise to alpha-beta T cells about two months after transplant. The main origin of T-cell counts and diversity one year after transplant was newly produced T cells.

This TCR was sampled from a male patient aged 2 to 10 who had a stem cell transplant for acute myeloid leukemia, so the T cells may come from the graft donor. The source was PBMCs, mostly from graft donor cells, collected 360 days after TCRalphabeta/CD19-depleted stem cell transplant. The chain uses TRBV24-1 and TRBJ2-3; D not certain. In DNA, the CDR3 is TGTGCCACCAGCGAGTTGGATACGCAGTATTTT. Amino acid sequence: CATSELDTQYF.